This T cell receptor (beta chain) came from a study of identical twins. Trimming removed 3 bases from V and 5 bases from J, with 4 bases in between. The CDR3 runs 12 residues. From germline, CDR1 is SEHNR and CDR2 FQNEAQ (reference sequence). Points on this clonotype: What it recognizes is unknown.

One entry per CDR3 protein, called by TCRdb with MiXCR from the 5' RACE reads. Of a few hundred thousand distinct CDR3 sequences detected, roughly 9.8% appear once; the ten largest clones hold around 7.1%. Notes on the study in general: The degree of excess twin sharing was weaker in beta out-of-frame sequences. The models systematically underestimated how much out-of-frame TCR alpha was shared in monozygotic twins. In zero-insertion analyses, partial confounding could arise from invariant MAIT and iNKT cells. In cord blood, abundant beta clonotypes had fewer insertions; memory showed no trend.

The same data also contributed to another study, on yellow fever vaccine responses in identical twins.

Specimen: CD8+ T cells sorted from blood. The TCR sequence derives from a woman between 18 and 29 years old in good health. The chain combines TRBV7-9 with TRBJ1-4, with no clear D. CDR3 sequence reads: CASSFLNEKLFF. Here the CDR3 DNA reads TGTGCCAGCAGCTTTTTAAATGAAAAACTGTTTTTT.